This T cell receptor (beta chain) derives from a study of T cells in Graves' hyperthyroidism and ophthalmopathy. Disease duration under 2 months; hyperthyroidism patients were aged 18 to 65. Points on this clonotype: Its antigen is not known.

The germline V gene has CDR1 SQVTM and CDR2 ANQGSEA. CDR3 length equals 13 residues. The V and J ends lost 4 bases and 9 bases, in that order; junction bases with no gene match: 7. Study-wide results and caveats: Ophthalmopathy cases were set apart from stable hyperthyroidism by a 13 V-J model. Ophthalmopathy was model-predicted a median roughly 6.3 months pre-onset.

Researchers took RNA transcripts and amplified the TCR beta CDR3 regions from them. Initially, a first-round RT-PCR of the TCR CDR3 employed the HTBI primer set. TCRdb redid the calling of the multiplex PCR reads with MiXCR, one entry per CDR3 protein. Among approximately 640,000 distinct CDR3 sequences listed, about 18% were seen once. This clonotype originated in a man aged 45-65 years with Graves' hyperthyroidism. The V call is TRBV29-1, the J call TRBJ2-1; 9 positions agree with TRBD2. The sequencing input was blood. CDR3 loop: CSVGRGRGSEQFF. The CDR3 nucleotides read TGCAGCGTTGGCCGCGGGAGGGGTTCTGAGCAGTTCTTC.